The source of this T cell receptor (beta chain) is a study of OX40 agonist ivuxolimab in advanced cancers. On the study more broadly: Treatment received earlier with anti-PD-1, anti-PD-L1 or anti-CTLA-4 agents was allowed, and more than 30% had some.

Libraries were prepared by immunoSEQ multiplex PCR; TCRdb keeps only in-frame clonotypes and omits some of them. Among 45,000 to 50,000 clones listed, less than 85% were seen once. Trimming took off 0 bases at V and 1 base at J, with 12 bases between the two ends. The CDR3 contains 16 residues. The germline V gene has CDR1 MGHRA and CDR2 YSYEKL. This clone showed up just once. The source of this sequence is an adult with an advanced solid tumor such as melanoma, head and neck, liver or kidney cancer. The sequenced sample was CD4+ or CD8+ T cells sorted from blood, obtained in a trial of the OX40 agonist ivuxolimab. The gene calls are TRBV4-1 and TRBJ2-5, with D possibly being TRBD2 (6 bases). The DNA for the CDR3 is TGCGCCAGCAGCCAAGATTGGGGGGAGGCCCAAGAGACCCAGTACTTC. Residues: CASSQDWGEAQETQYF.